The entry that follows covers one T cell receptor (beta chain) sequence. The study enrolled patients aged 18 to 65 with newly diagnosed hyperthyroidism of under 2 months' duration. When hyperthyroidism was first diagnosed, the blood sample was taken, preceding any ophthalmopathy symptoms. This entry is derived from a study of T cells in Graves' hyperthyroidism and ophthalmopathy. Amplified TCR beta CDR3 regions derived from RNA transcripts. A set of HTBI primers served as the primers for a first-round RT-PCR of the TCR CDR3. TCRdb passed the multiplex PCR reads through MiXCR, listing each CDR3 protein once. The sample has 730,000 or so distinct CDR3 sequences, 18% seen once. CDR1 and CDR2 (germline): SQVTM, ANQGSEA. The CDR3 consists of 13 residues. The germline V and J ends were trimmed by 2 bases and 0 bases, with 7 bases remaining between them.

The clonotype originates from a woman aged 50 to 60 with Graves' hyperthyroidism that later progressed to Graves' ophthalmopathy. Sequencing was performed on blood. This rearrangement joins TRBV29-1 to TRBJ2-5; no clear D. DNA for the CDR3: TGCAGCGTTGAAAGGGTCAACCAAGAGACCCAGTACTTC. This translates into CSVERVNQETQYF.